These 21 T cell receptor beta chains share one sample of origin, sequenced in a study of T-cell reconstitution after alpha-beta-depleted transplantation in children. For TCRbeta, the library was prepared with unique molecular identifiers. TCRdb analysed the PCR reads with MiXCR anew, one entry per CDR3 protein. This table has around 800,000 distinct CDR3 sequences, roughly 16% appearing once. The input for sequencing was PBMCs, mostly from graft donor cells, taken 360 days after TCRalphabeta/CD19-depleted stem cell transplant. The receptors come from a male patient aged 10 to 17 who had a stem cell transplant for acute lymphoblastic leukemia, so the T cells may come from the graft donor.

This clonotype has just a few counts. The chain is built from TRBV20-1 and TRBJ2-2; D may be TRBD2 (5 bases). Trimming stripped 3 bases from V and 5 bases from J, with 7 bases between. The CDR3 is made up of 12 amino acids. Looked up from germline, CDR1 is DFQATT and CDR2 is SNEGSKA (reference sequence). For the CDR3, the DNA is TGCAGTGCTAGGGGGAGAACCGGGGAGCTGTTTTTT. Translating it yields CSARGRTGELFF.

The V call is TRBV14, the J call TRBJ2-2; 12 bases match TRBD2. CDR1 SGHDN and CDR2 FVKESK come from the germline V gene. The junction had 14 bases not matched to a gene; V was cut back by 0 bases and J by 3 bases. The CDR3 has 21 amino acids. CDR3 DNA: TGTGCCAGCAGCCAAGATAGAGGCGGGACTAGCGGGTGGGGCGACACCGGGGAGCTGTTTTTT. Protein product: CASSQDRGGTSGWGDTGELFF.

This rearrangement joins TRBV5-6 to TRBJ2-2; 7 bases are shared with TRBD1. The CDR3 extends over 15 amino acids. Germline CDR1 reads SGHDT; CDR2 reads YYEEEE. V gave up 1 base and J gave up 3 bases; unmatched junction bases: 3. Here the CDR3 DNA reads TGTGCCAGCAGCTTGCTCCAGGGGGACACCGGGGAGCTGTTTTTT. Its protein is CASSLLQGDTGELFF.

This clonotype has more than one count but fewer than ten. The CDR3 spells CASSYYRGAYNEQFF. CDR3 sequence (DNA): TGTGCCAGCAGTTACTACAGGGGGGCCTACAATGAGCAGTTCTTC. The chain couples TRBV12-3 or TRBV12-4 to TRBJ2-1, with TRBD1 identical over 8 bases. V lost 4 bases to trimming and J lost 2 bases; unmatched junction nucleotides: 4. The CDR3 has 15 amino acids.

The gene calls are TRBV7-9 and TRBJ2-5; the D gene is possibly TRBD2 (6 bases). The length of the CDR3 is 14 residues. Trimming cost V 4 bases and J 2 bases, with 11 bases left between them. Germline lookup yields CDR1 SEHNR and CDR2 FQNEAQ (reference sequence). CDR3 sequence reads: CASSSWDLQETQYF. In nucleotides, the CDR3 is TGTGCCAGCAGCTCCTGGGACTTACAAGAGACCCAGTACTTC.

This CDR3 is CASSSGGLAGSQETQYF. As DNA, the CDR3 is TGCGCCAGCAGCTCCGGGGGACTAGCGGGTTCCCAAGAGACCCAGTACTTC. The chain uses TRBV5-1 and TRBJ2-5; 12 bases are a match to TRBD2. This CDR3 region has 17 residues. Germline V gene lookup returns CDR1 SGHRS and CDR2 YFSETQ. The ends lost 3 bases at V and 1 base at J; junction bases unmatched: 7.

The CDR3 coding sequence is TGTGCCAGCAGCCCCGAGGGAGTGAGAGATGGCTACACCTTC. Protein product: CASSPEGVRDGYTF. This chain joins TRBV7-9 and TRBJ1-2; D not resolved. Per germline, CDR1 SEHNR and CDR2 FQNEAQ (reference sequence). The CDR3 extends over 14 amino acids. Trimming stripped 5 bases from V and 6 bases from J, with 16 bases between.

V gene TRBV4-2 combines with J gene TRBJ2-6; no clear D gene. Germline-derived CDR1 and CDR2 are LGHNA and YNFKEQ. The CDR3 sequence is 19 residues long. With 1 base removed from V and 0 bases from J, the gap between germline ends came to 16 bases. The DNA for the CDR3 is TGTGCCAGCAGCCAAGCTTCCTCTCGGAATCCCTCTGGGGCCAACGTCCTGACTTTC. It codes for CASSQASSRNPSGANVLTF.

The CDR3 region is CASSLNRANRFYEQYF. The CDR3 DNA reads TGTGCCAGCAGCTTAAACAGGGCTAACCGGTTCTACGAGCAGTACTTC. The chain links TRBV7-9 to TRBJ2-7; D might be TRBD1 (6 bases). Germline V gene lookup returns CDR1 SEHNR and CDR2 FQNEAQ (reference sequence). Trimming shortened V by 2 bases and J by 3 bases, and 17 bases separated the two germline ends. This CDR3 is built from 16 residues.

This clonotype was detected ten times or more. The rearrangement joins TRBV12-3 or TRBV12-4 to TRBJ1-4; D is unresolved. The CDR3 is made up of 14 amino acids. The V end lost 2 bases, the J end lost 4 bases, and 8 bases lay between the germline ends. The CDR3 protein is CASSLSVNNEKLFF. Written as DNA, the CDR3 is TGTGCCAGCAGTTTATCAGTGAATAATGAAAAACTGTTTTTT.

This clonotype has just a few counts. CDR3 loop: CASSFRGGRAGWNTGELFF. For the CDR3, the DNA is TGTGCCAGCAGCTTTCGCGGCGGGAGGGCCGGTTGGAACACCGGGGAGCTGTTTTTT. This chain connects TRBV7-3 to TRBJ2-2; TRBD2 matches 9 bases. Looked up from germline, CDR1 is SGHTA and CDR2 is FQGTGA. The V gene end was trimmed by 3 bases and the J gene end by 1 base; junction bases not matched to a gene: 12. CDR3 size: 19 residues.

In this sample, this clonotype turned up a few times. The chain has TRBV5-6 and TRBJ2-7; TRBD2 agrees at 8 bases. V shed 0 bases and J 3 bases; nucleotides not matched to a gene: 5. Germline values: CDR1 SGHDT, CDR2 YYEEEE. The CDR3 consists of 15 residues. CDR3 sequence (DNA): TGTGCCAGCAGCTTGGCTTCTAGCGGGTTCTACGAGCAGTACTTC. This gives the protein CASSLASSGFYEQYF.

This clonotype appeared a few times. The chain combines TRBV7-6 with TRBJ2-3; 8 positions agree with TRBD2. The CDR3 length is 16 residues. V was clipped by 5 bases and J by 0 bases; unmatched bases: 7. Germline CDR1 and CDR2: SGHVS and FNYEAQ. CDR3 in amino acids: CASSRFPSGSTDTQYF. The CDR3 nucleotides read TGTGCCAGCAGCCGATTTCCTAGCGGGAGCACAGATACGCAGTATTTT.

This CDR3 is CASSSLHSGSASYEQYF. For the CDR3, the DNA is TGTGCCAGCAGCTCCCTCCATAGCGGGAGTGCGTCCTACGAGCAGTACTTC. The chain links TRBV6-2 or TRBV6-3 to TRBJ2-7; 9 bases line up with TRBD2. Looked up from germline, CDR1 is MNHEY and CDR2 is SVGEGT. Trimming removed 6 bases from V and 1 base from J; junction bases left unmatched: 13. The CDR3 consists of 17 residues.

This clonotype was found a few times. V and J are TRBV30 and TRBJ2-5; 8 bases agree with TRBD2. Germline V CDR1 and CDR2: GTSNPN, SVGIG (reference sequence). This CDR3 is 16 amino acids long. With V trimmed by 3 bases and J by 5 bases, 14 bases remained unmatched. This chain's CDR3 is CAWSLKLAAKGETQYF. CDR3 DNA: TGTGCCTGGAGCCTCAAACTAGCGGCAAAAGGGGAGACCCAGTACTTC.

There are a few counts of this clonotype. V usage is TRBV20-1 and J usage is TRBJ2-1; D is possibly TRBD2 (5 bases). The V end was cut by 0 bases, the J end by 4 bases, with 13 bases between. This CDR3 contains 15 residues. Germline V gene data show CDR1 as DFQATT and CDR2 as SNEGSKA (reference sequence). The CDR3 nucleotides are TGCAGTGCTAGAGATCCTGACAAGCGGTACAATGAGCAGTTCTTC. Protein product: CSARDPDKRYNEQFF.

The rearrangement links TRBV30 to TRBJ1-5; no clear D. The germline gives CDR1 GTSNPN, CDR2 SVGIG (reference sequence). The CDR3 extends over 13 amino acids. V shed 0 bases and J shed 10 bases, with 13 bases lying between them. This chain's CDR3 is CAWSVLVGSPQHF. The DNA of the CDR3 is TGTGCCTGGAGTGTACTAGTAGGGAGTCCCCAGCATTTT.

The rearrangement joins TRBV21-1 to TRBJ2-7; the D call of TRBD1 is as the table states it, not checked on the DNA. TRBV21-1 is recorded as a pseudogene. The CDR3 is 15 amino acids. The CDR3 reads CASSPIRGSSYEQYF. CDR3 coding DNA: TGTGCCAGCAGCCCCATCAGGGGGAGCTCCTACGAGCAGTACTTC.

This clonotype was recorded a few times. This chain connects TRBV5-1 to TRBJ2-1, with unresolved D. The CDR3 has 14 residues. Looked up from germline, CDR1 is SGHRS and CDR2 is YFSETQ. Trimming took off 1 base at V and 7 bases at J, with 12 bases between the two ends. Here the CDR3 reads CASSLRRIGNEQFF. The CDR3 DNA is TGCGCCAGCAGCTTGCGCAGGATCGGGAATGAGCAGTTCTTC.

The rearrangement joins TRBV4-3 to TRBJ1-6, with D possibly TRBD1 on 6 matching bases. This CDR3 comprises 17 residues. V lost 0 bases, J lost 2 bases, and 11 bases lay in between. Germline V lookup: CDR1 LGHNA, CDR2 YSLEER. CDR3 residues: CASSQDGGRAYNSPLHF. The CDR3 DNA reads as TGCGCCAGCAGCCAAGACGGGGGCCGCGCCTATAATTCACCCCTCCACTTT.

The V call is TRBV12-3 or TRBV12-4, the J call TRBJ2-4, with D perhaps TRBD2 (6 bases). CDR3 length: 14 amino acids. V lost 7 bases and J lost 3, with 13 bases in between. CDR3 sequence: CASTTRGSKNIQYF. The CDR3 coding sequence is TGTGCCAGCACCACGCGGGGTAGCAAAAACATTCAGTACTTC.